The 2 T cell receptor beta chains given below trace back to one sample, sequenced in a study of glioma-infiltrating T cells. Using RNA template, CDR3s of TCR alpha and beta were amplified with iRepertoire arm-PCR. One entry per CDR3 protein, called by TCRdb with MiXCR from the multiplex PCR reads. The sample shows under 150,000 distinct CDR3 sequences, 24% of them seen only once. Sample: glioma tissue, nonneoplastic brain tissue, or PBMCs (not recorded which). The source is a human donor with low-grade glioma or glioblastoma, undergoing nonglioma brain surgery, or in good health (not recorded which).

Regarding this clonotype: The junction shows a germline mismatch at one end, possibly a read error. The chain employs TRBV20-1 and TRBJ2-2, with TRBD2 as a possible D gene (7 bases). The CDR3 runs 18 residues. Germline CDR1 is DFQATT and CDR2 is SNEGSKA (reference sequence). The CDR3 nucleotides read TGCAGAGTTGAATATCCGGGGGGTGTGGACAGTAACACCGGAGAGCTGTTTTTT. It yields the protein CRVEYPGGVDSNTGELFF.

Many counts were recorded for this clonotype. The chain recombines TRBV6-6 with TRBJ1-2, with D unresolved. Germline CDR1 is MNHNY and CDR2 is SVGAGI (reference sequence). Trimming took off 1 base at V and 5 bases at J, with 11 bases between the two ends. This CDR3 spans 14 amino acids. CDR3 sequence: CASSYYATGYGYTF. CDR3 bases: TGTGCCAGCAGTTACTATGCGACGGGGTATGGCTACACCTTC.